The present T cell receptor (beta chain) was sequenced within a study of cytomegalovirus exposure and HLA in healthy donors. The PCR contained 60 Vbeta and 13 Jbeta primers. Produced via immunoSEQ multiplex PCR; TCRdb's table is partial and in-frame only. This table lists about 77,000 clones. Healthy individuals who donated bone marrow served as the donors. A remark on this clone: Its antigen is undetermined.

The CDR3 sequence is 13 residues long. V was shortened by 4 bases and J by 2 bases, with 8 bases between the two germline ends. The germline gives CDR1 SGHTA, CDR2 FQGNSA. Findings and caveats of the study: The likely origin of a cluster of highly shared sequence variants was a sequencing artifact.

Sequenced: PBMCs. The sequence derives from a man aged 45 to 65 in good health and CMV-seropositive. This rearrangement joins TRBV7-2 to TRBJ2-5; D is perhaps TRBD2 (6 bases). The CDR3 sequence: CASSSGGQETQYF. In DNA form, the CDR3 reads TGTGCCAGCAGCTCCGGAGGGCAAGAGACCCAGTACTTC.